This entry lists 17 T cell receptor beta chains sequenced from one sample in a study of CD8+ T cells in alopecia areata (dated by TCRdb to the late 2010s). The library was produced with the immunoSEQ multiplex PCR assay. RNA was extracted from all samples and reverse transcribed into cDNA as template for TCR sequencing. Not all clones reach the TCRdb copy of this immuneACCESS table, which keeps in-frame sequences only. Checked studies attribute under half of the gap to unresolved V genes and leave the rest unexplained. Here the sample has over 250,000 clones; about 62% occur a single time. The ten largest account for 0.9% to 0.95% of the sample. The treatment or condition tag for this specimen amounts to: oral pan-JAK inhibitor, 5-10 mg twice daily. The specimen comprised CD4+ T cells sorted from blood, sampled between weeks 51 and 54, from a patient treated with tofacitinib. These receptors were obtained from a human donor with alopecia areata.

The chain recombines TRBV11-2 with TRBJ1-3; possible D gene TRBD1, 5 bases. Trimming took off 5 bases at V and 1 base at J, with 9 bases between the two ends. The CDR3 extends over 14 amino acids. Looked up from germline, CDR1 is SGHAT and CDR2 is FQNNGV. The CDR3 bases are TGTGCCAGCAGCCCAGGACATTCTGGAAACACCATATATTTT. Translated: CASSPGHSGNTIYF.

This CDR3 is CASSQAGHANSPLHF. For the CDR3, the DNA is TGCGCCAGCAGCCAAGCGGGACATGCGAATTCACCCCTCCACTTT. This chain connects TRBV4-3 to TRBJ1-6; D perhaps matches TRBD1 (6 bases). V lost 1 base and J lost 7, with 11 bases in between. Germline values: CDR1 LGHNA, CDR2 YSLEER. This CDR3 spans 15 amino acids.

V is TRBV5-1 and J is TRBJ1-2, with a tentative D call TRBD1 (5 bases). CDR1 and CDR2 from the germline V gene are SGHRS and YFSETQ. V lost 3 bases, J lost 5 bases, and 14 bases lay in between. This CDR3 comprises 14 residues. CDR3 sequence reads: CASSSAGTQYGYTF. The DNA for the CDR3 is TGCGCCAGCAGCTCGGCCGGGACTCAATATGGCTACACCTTC.

This rearrangement joins TRBV7-8 to TRBJ2-6; D is unresolved. The CDR3 has 16 residues. Germline V lookup: CDR1 SGHVS, CDR2 FQNEAQ. Trimming shortened V by 5 bases and J by 4 bases, and 15 bases separated the two germline ends. The CDR3 DNA reads as TGTGCCAGCAGCCCGCAAAGTGAGGCGGGGGCCAACGTCCTGACTTTC. It encodes CASSPQSEAGANVLTF.

This clone was found a few times. The chain recombines TRBV30 with TRBJ1-1; D unresolved. Germline loops: CDR1 GTSNPN, CDR2 SVGIG (reference sequence). With 1 base removed from V and 6 bases from J, the gap between germline ends came to 3 bases. The CDR3 is 10 amino acids. The CDR3 sequence is CAWSAAEAFF. The CDR3 region has the DNA TGTGCCTGGAGTGCCGCTGAAGCTTTCTTT.

This clone was recorded once. The J gene is TRBJ1-2, the V gene TRBV30, with D maybe TRBD1 (5 bases). The V end lost 3 bases, the J end lost 4 bases, and 9 bases lay between the germline ends. This CDR3 region has 12 residues. Germline loops: CDR1 GTSNPN, CDR2 SVGIG (reference sequence). The CDR3 region is CAWSRDGYGYTF. CDR3 coding DNA: TGTGCCTGGAGCAGGGACGGCTATGGCTACACCTTC.

The chain recombines TRBV25-1 with TRBJ2-3; TRBD2 matches 12 bases. V shed 3 bases, J shed 3 bases, and the junction held 4 bases outside the gene matches. The CDR3 spans 16 residues. From germline, CDR1 is MGHDK and CDR2 SYGVNS. CDR3 DNA sequence: TGTGCCAGCAGTGACCCTAGCGGGGGGGTTACAGATACGCAGTATTTT. Translating gives CASSDPSGGVTDTQYF. Full variable domain (missing parts from reference TRBV25-1 and TRBJ2-3): EADIYQTPRYLVIGTGKKITLECSQTMGHDKMYWYQQDPGMELHLIHYSYGVNSTEKGDLSSESTVSRIRTEHFPLTLESARPSHTSQYLCASSDPSGGVTDTQYFGPGTRLTVL.

The chain joins TRBV27 to TRBJ1-5, with a weak D call TRBD1 (5 bases). The length of the CDR3 is 11 residues. Germline V CDR1 and CDR2: MNHEY, SMNVEV (reference sequence). Trimming cost V 9 bases and J 10 bases, with 13 bases left between them. The CDR3, as DNA: TGTGCCAGACTATTGGGACCCCCCCAGCATTTT. Encoded protein: CARLLGPPQHF.

CDR3 residues: CASSPLGAGSEKLFF. The CDR3 DNA reads TGTGCCAGCAGTCCCCTGGGGGCAGGAAGTGAAAAACTGTTTTTT. V and J are TRBV6-5 and TRBJ1-4; perhaps TRBD1 as D (6 bases). The CDR3 extends over 15 amino acids. The ends were cut back, 5 bases at V and 7 bases at J, with 17 bases in the middle. Germline values: CDR1 MNHEY, CDR2 SVGAGI.

The V call is TRBV29-1, the J call TRBJ2-7, with D possibly TRBD2 on 5 matching bases. Trimming took 5 bases from V and 3 from J, leaving 17 bases between them. CDR1 and CDR2 from the germline V gene are SQVTM and ANQGSEA. This CDR3 has 14 amino acids. CDR3 DNA: TGCAGCGTTTTACGACACGGACGGGGCTACGAGCAGTACTTC. Amino acid sequence: CSVLRHGRGYEQYF.

This clone was recorded a few times. One end of the junction fails to match germline, which may point to a read error. The V call is TRBV7-7, the J call TRBJ1-1; tentative D call: TRBD1 (6 bases). Germline-derived CDR1 and CDR2 are SSHAT and FNYEAQ (reference sequence). The length of the CDR3 is 14 residues. The CDR3 here is CASSPQGPNTEAFF. The CDR3 nucleotides are TGTGCTAGCAGCCCACAGGGCCCGAACACTGAAGCTTTCTTT.

The J gene is TRBJ2-3, the V gene TRBV7-9, with TRBD1 matching over 9 bases. Unmatched junction bases numbered 9, after V lost 5 bases and J lost 3 bases. This CDR3 region has 16 residues. Germline lookup yields CDR1 SEHNR and CDR2 FQNEAQ (reference sequence). The CDR3 DNA reads TGTGCCAGCAGCAGAGGACAGGGGAAGAGTACAGATACGCAGTATTTT. Residues: CASSRGQGKSTDTQYF. Supplemented by reference TRBV7-9 and TRBJ2-3, the full variable domain reads DTGVSQNPRHKITKRGQNVTFRCDPISEHNRLYWYRQTLGQGPEFLTYFQNEAQLEKSRLLSDRFSAERPKGSFSTLEIQRTEQGDSAMYLCASSRGQGKSTDTQYFGPGTRLTVL.

This clone came up once. The chain joins TRBV30 to TRBJ1-2, with TRBD1 as a possible D gene (5 bases). From germline, CDR1 is GTSNPN and CDR2 SVGIG (reference sequence). The V end lost 2 bases, the J end lost 0 bases, and 10 bases lay between the germline ends. CDR3 length: 14 amino acids. This CDR3 is CAWSPGGSNYGYTF. DNA for the CDR3: TGTGCCTGGAGTCCTGGGGGGTCTAACTATGGCTACACCTTC.

This chain links TRBV6-5 with TRBJ1-6, with 7 bases matching TRBD1. The ends lost 7 bases at V and 8 bases at J; junction bases unmatched: 8. CDR1 and CDR2 (germline): MNHEY, SVGAGI. The CDR3 has 14 residues. The CDR3 DNA sequence: TGTGCCAGCACCAAAACAGACAGGGATTCACCCCTCCACTTT. This codes for CASTKTDRDSPLHF.

The CDR3 loop reads CASSRTVAHETQYF. For the CDR3, the DNA is TGTGCCAGCAGCCGGACAGTCGCGCATGAGACCCAGTACTTC. The chain employs TRBV7-2 and TRBJ2-5, with a tentative D call TRBD1 (6 bases). Between the trimmed V and J ends, which lost 5 bases and 5 bases, there was a span of 15 bases. This CDR3 is 14 amino acids long. CDR1 and CDR2 (germline): SGHTA, FQGNSA.

The V gene is TRBV5-1, the J gene TRBJ2-7; D remains ambiguous. The CDR3 runs 13 residues. Germline values: CDR1 SGHRS, CDR2 YFSETQ. Deletions cut 0 bases from V and 0 bases from J, with 4 bases between. CDR3 protein: CASSLAVSYEQYF. CDR3 nucleotide sequence: TGCGCCAGCAGCTTGGCCGTCTCCTACGAGCAGTACTTC.

The chain is built from TRBV11-2 and TRBJ1-1; tentatively, D is TRBD1 (5 bases). The V end was cut by 5 bases, the J end by 4 bases, with 11 bases between. CDR3 length: 13 residues. CDR1 SGHAT and CDR2 FQNNGV come from the germline V gene. The CDR3 region has the DNA TGTGCCAGCAGCGGCGGGGGGTCCACTGAAGCTTTCTTT. This translates into CASSGGGSTEAFF. The full variable domain, completed using reference TRBV11-2 and TRBJ1-1, is EAGVAQSPRYKIIEKRQSVAFWCNPISGHATLYWYQQILGQGPKLLIQFQNNGVVDDSQLPKDRFSAERLKGVDSTLKIQPAKLEDSAVYLCASSGGGSTEAFFGQGTRLTVV.